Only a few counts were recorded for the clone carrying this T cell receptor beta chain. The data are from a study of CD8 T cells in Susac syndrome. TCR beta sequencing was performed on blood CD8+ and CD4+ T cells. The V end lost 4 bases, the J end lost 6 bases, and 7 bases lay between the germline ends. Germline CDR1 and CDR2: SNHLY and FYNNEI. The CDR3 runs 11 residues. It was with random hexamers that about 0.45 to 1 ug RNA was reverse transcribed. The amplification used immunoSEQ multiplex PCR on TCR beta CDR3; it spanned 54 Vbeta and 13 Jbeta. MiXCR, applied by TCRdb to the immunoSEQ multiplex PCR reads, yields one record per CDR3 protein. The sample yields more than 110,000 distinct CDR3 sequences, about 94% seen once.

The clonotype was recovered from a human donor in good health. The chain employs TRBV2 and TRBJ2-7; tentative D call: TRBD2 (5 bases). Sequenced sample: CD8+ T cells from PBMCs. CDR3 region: CASSGEGEQYF. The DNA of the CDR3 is TGTGCCAGCAGTGGTGAGGGCGAGCAGTACTTC.